This note documents a single T cell receptor (beta chain) sequence. This clone's antigen is unknown. Base qualities are not recorded, but no much larger clone differs from it by a single base. Libraries were prepared through the immunoSEQ multiplex PCR assay. TCRdb re-hosts the immuneACCESS table, in-frame sequences only. Its copies lack some clones; in the studies checked, an unresolved V gene accounts for under half of them, and the cause for the rest is not known. The sample yields some 41,000 clones; 85% to 95% were counted once. Of the sample, roughly 8.3% is held by the ten largest clones. This specimen comes from a study of T cell changes during pregnancy in multiple sclerosis (dated by TCRdb to about 2019). General notes on the study: Changes in the T cell repertoire over the course of pregnancy were examined in this study in women with multiple sclerosis.

This sequence originates from a female donor with multiple sclerosis, enrolled in a pregnancy study. The sequencing used CD8+ T cells from peripheral blood mononuclear cells, collected in the third trimester of pregnancy.

The CDR3 region has the sequence CASSYRANTGELFF. The nucleotide sequence is TGTGCCAGCAGTTACAGGGCTAACACCGGGGAGCTGTTTTTT. Here the chain combines TRBV28 and TRBJ2-2, and TRBD1 may be the D gene, going by 6 matching bases. V gives up 4 bases and J gives up 2 bases, and the segment between their germline ends measures 8 bases. Its CDR3 holds 14 amino acids, cysteine through phenylalanine. Left in the record is the CDR3 DNA by itself, 42 bases read in frame from the first base. CDR1 and CDR2 (MDHEN, SYDVKM) derive from the germline V gene.